Shown below are 3 T cell receptor beta chains from a single sample sequenced in a study of glioma-infiltrating T cells. Using RNA template, CDR3s of TCR alpha and beta were amplified with iRepertoire arm-PCR. TCRdb passed the multiplex PCR reads through MiXCR, listing each CDR3 protein once. The table has about 380,000 distinct CDR3 sequences, 41% seen once. The specimen was glioma tissue, nonneoplastic brain tissue, or PBMCs (not recorded which). These receptors were obtained from a human donor with low-grade glioma or glioblastoma, undergoing nonglioma brain surgery, or in good health (not recorded which).

The rearrangement links TRBV4-1 to TRBJ2-7, with TRBD2 matching 7 bases. The CDR3 covers 13 residues. The germline CDR1 and CDR2 sequences are MGHRA and YSYEKL. V lost 3 bases to trimming and J lost 5 bases; unmatched junction nucleotides: 4. The chain's CDR3 is CASSHPGGHEQYF. CDR3 coding DNA: TGCGCCAGCAGCCACCCGGGGGGACACGAGCAGTACTTC.

This clonotype has a single count. Given a much more abundant clone one base away, this may be a read error. The gene calls are TRBV28 and TRBJ2-7; D call uncertain. There are 12 residues in the CDR3. Deletions cut 6 bases from V and 3 bases from J, with 9 bases between. Germline CDR1 reads MDHEN; CDR2 reads SYDVKM. In nucleotides, the CDR3 is TGTGCCAGCAGCATCTACAGCTACGAGCAGTACTTC. Translating gives CASSIYSYEQYF.

In this sample, this clonotype turned up many times. The chain carries TRBV15 and TRBJ2-2, with D perhaps TRBD2 (5 bases). There are 14 residues in the CDR3. Germline lookup yields CDR1 LNHNV and CDR2 YYDKDF (reference sequence). Trimming took 0 bases from V and 7 from J, leaving 9 bases between them. The CDR3 DNA sequence: TGTGCCACCAGCAGAGATTGGAGGAACGGGGAGCTGTTTTTT. Its protein is CATSRDWRNGELFF.